These 32 T cell receptor beta chains were all obtained from the same sample, sequenced in a study of blood T cell repertoires in COVID-19. Repertoires were generated with immunoSEQ multiplex PCR, while TCRdb's copy carries only in-frame clones and drops some. This sample has tens of thousands of clones, with around 80% found just once. Sequencing was done on a sample of peripheral blood. These receptors all come from a man aged 45 to 65 with active or convalescent COVID-19.

This chain joins TRBV7-5 and TRBJ1-1. TRBV7-5 is given as a pseudogene. The CDR3 covers 17 residues. Here the CDR3 reads CVRSLARGEVYGTEAFF. In nucleotides, the CDR3 is TGTGTCAGAAGCTTAGCGCGGGGGGAAGTCTATGGCACTGAAGCTTTCTTT.

CDR3 protein: CASSLGQGTLYEQYV. The CDR3 nucleotides read TGCGCCAGCAGCTTGGGACAGGGTACGCTGTACGAGCAGTACGTC. The chain employs TRBV5-1 and TRBJ2-7; 7 bases are shared with TRBD1. Germline values: CDR1 SGHRS, CDR2 YFSETQ. V was pared by 0 bases and J by 4 bases, with 7 bases of the junction left unmatched. This CDR3 is 15 amino acids long.

The gene calls are TRBV7-2 and TRBJ2-3; maybe TRBD2 (6 bases). Germline CDR1 and CDR2: SGHTA and FQGNSA. Trimming removed 4 bases at V and 0 bases at J, with 8 bases between. This CDR3 region has 14 residues. This CDR3 reads CASSSGLSTDTQYF. The CDR3 DNA follows: TGTGCCAGCAGCTCCGGACTAAGCACAGATACGCAGTATTTT.

The V call is TRBV6-1, the J call TRBJ1-1; a weak D match, TRBD1 (6 bases). Trimming removed 0 bases at V and 7 bases at J, with 18 bases between. Germline V gene lookup returns CDR1 MNHNS and CDR2 SASEGT. This CDR3 is built from 16 residues. This CDR3 reads CASSEAGGPKTGEAFF. CDR3 bases: TGTGCCAGCAGTGAAGCGGGGGGGCCCAAAACAGGTGAAGCTTTCTTT.

The rearrangement uses TRBV18 and TRBJ1-1, with 7 bases fitting TRBD1. The CDR3 has 12 amino acids. Germline loops: CDR1 KGHSH, CDR2 LQKENI. The J segment lost 5 bases and the V segment lost 6 bases, leaving 3 bases of the junction unmatched. CDR3 sequence (DNA): TGTGCCAGCTCCCAACAGGGGACTGAAGCTTTCTTT. Protein: CASSQQGTEAFF.

The count of this clone is one. V usage is TRBV19 and J usage is TRBJ2-5; 12 nucleotides match TRBD2. Germline V gives CDR1 LNHDA, CDR2 SQIVND (reference sequence). CDR3 length: 16 residues. V dropped 5 bases and J dropped 1; count of bases not matched to a gene: 5. DNA of the CDR3: TGTGCCAGTAGTTCCCAACTAGCGGGGGGCCAAGAGACCCAGTACTTC. Protein product: CASSSQLAGGQETQYF. Full variable domain (missing parts from reference TRBV19 and TRBJ2-5): DGGITQSPKYLFRKEGQNVTLSCEQNLNHDAMYWYRQDPGQGLRLIYYSQIVNDFQKGDIAEGYSVSREKKESFPLTVTSAQKNPTAFYLCASSSQLAGGQETQYFGPGTRLLVL.

The chain uses TRBV6-5 and TRBJ1-6; D unresolved. V was cut by 2 bases and J by 7 bases, with 12 bases left in between. CDR3 size: 15 residues. The germline V gene has CDR1 MNHEY and CDR2 SVGAGI. The CDR3 DNA follows: TGTGCCAGCAGTTACCTGGTCAATAGCAATTCACCCCTCCACTTT. It is translated as CASSYLVNSNSPLHF.

This rearrangement joins TRBV19 to TRBJ1-4, with 10 positions matching TRBD1. The CDR3 loop spans 15 amino acids. V was pared by 8 bases and J by 0 bases, with 3 bases of the junction left unmatched. CDR1 and CDR2 (germline): LNHDA, SQIVND (reference sequence). CDR3 sequence reads: CASRDRGATNEKLFF. CDR3 in DNA: TGTGCCAGTCGGGACAGGGGTGCAACTAATGAAAAACTGTTTTTT.

V is TRBV30 and J is TRBJ2-3; D not resolved. Germline CDR1 and CDR2: GTSNPN and SVGIG (reference sequence). This CDR3 is 14 amino acids long. Trimming pared 1 base from V and 0 bases from J, leaving 8 bases between. CDR3 bases: TGTGCCTGGAGTGCCCCGGTTAGCACAGATACGCAGTATTTT. Its protein is CAWSAPVSTDTQYF.

This clone was detected only a few times. The sample carries other DNA sequences with the same CDR3. The chain joins TRBV20-1 to TRBJ2-7; D is unclear. CDR1 DFQATT and CDR2 SNEGSKA come from the germline V gene (reference sequence). With 2 bases removed from V and 5 bases from J, the gap between germline ends came to 7 bases. There are 11 residues in the CDR3. The CDR3 DNA is TGCAGTGCTAGATCTGGCCACGAGCAGTACGTC. As protein: CSARSGHEQYV.

The chain employs TRBV19 and TRBJ1-1; D call uncertain. The CDR3 is 13 amino acids. V lost 6 bases and J 3 bases, leaving 11 bases between the germline ends. Looked up from germline, CDR1 is LNHDA and CDR2 is SQIVND (reference sequence). The DNA for the CDR3 is TGTGCCAGTAGGACAAGCGGGTACACTGAAGCTTTCTTT. Translated, it gives CASRTSGYTEAFF.

This chain uses TRBV7-9 with TRBJ2-4; no clear D. Germline V lookup: CDR1 SEHNR, CDR2 FQNEAQ (reference sequence). The V end lost 3 bases, the J end lost 0 bases, and 6 bases lay between the germline ends. CDR3 length equals 14 residues. DNA for the CDR3: TGTGCCAGCAGCTTTCACTTAGCCAAAAACATTCAGTACTTC. As protein: CASSFHLAKNIQYF.

The chain has TRBV5-1 and TRBJ1-1; D perhaps matches TRBD1 (6 bases). Germline values: CDR1 SGHRS, CDR2 YFSETQ. The CDR3 is made up of 15 amino acids. V lost 5 bases and J 1 base, leaving 15 bases between the germline ends. CDR3: CASRPYQGTNTEAFF. CDR3 bases: TGCGCCAGCAGACCGTATCAGGGGACGAACACTGAAGCTTTCTTT.

The V gene is TRBV28, the J gene TRBJ1-3; no reliable D call. The CDR3 contains 14 residues. Germline V gene data show CDR1 as MDHEN and CDR2 as SYDVKM. Trimming stripped 6 bases from V and 0 bases from J, with 9 bases between. CDR3: CASSWALSGNTIYF. The CDR3 nucleotides are TGTGCCAGCAGCTGGGCCCTCTCTGGAAACACCATATATTTT.

V is TRBV29-1 and J is TRBJ1-1; possible D gene TRBD1, 5 bases. Trimming cost V 3 bases and J 1 base, with 9 bases left between them. The CDR3 spans 13 residues. CDR1 and CDR2 (germline): SQVTM, ANQGSEA. The CDR3 sequence is CSVDIQGNTEAFF. DNA for the CDR3: TGCAGCGTTGACATCCAGGGGAACACTGAAGCTTTCTTT.

The J gene is TRBJ2-1, the V gene TRBV12-3 or TRBV12-4, with TRBD2 matching 7 bases. The ends lost 7 bases at V and 9 bases at J; junction bases unmatched: 3. The CDR3 has 11 residues. The CDR3 region is CASNSGGEQFF. The DNA of the CDR3 is TGTGCCAGCAATTCGGGGGGTGAGCAGTTCTTC.

The chain recombines TRBV5-1 with TRBJ1-1; weak D call: TRBD1 (5 bases). Germline V gene sequence: CDR1 SGHRS, CDR2 YFSETQ. The V and J ends lost 0 bases and 0 bases respectively, with 9 bases between them. The CDR3 consists of 15 residues. The chain's CDR3 is CASSLDTGMNTEAFF. The CDR3 DNA reads TGCGCCAGCAGCTTGGATACAGGCATGAACACTGAAGCTTTCTTT. Supplemented by reference TRBV5-1 and TRBJ1-1, the full variable domain reads KAGVTQTPRYLIKTRGQQVTLSCSPISGHRSVSWYQQTPGQGLQFLFEYFSETQRNKGNFPGRFSGRQFSNSRSEMNVSTLELGDSALYLCASSLDTGMNTEAFFGQGTRLTVV.

J is TRBJ2-3 and V is TRBV7-2; 9 nucleotides match TRBD1. V was clipped by 6 bases and J by 2 bases; unmatched bases: 6. Germline loops: CDR1 SGHTA, CDR2 FQGNSA. This CDR3 has 15 amino acids. The CDR3 loop is CASSPGTGFTDTQYF. The CDR3 bases are TGTGCCAGCAGTCCCGGGACAGGGTTCACAGATACGCAGTATTTT.

CDR3 in amino acids: CASSQEEHVQETQYF. The CDR3 coding sequence is TGCGCCAGCAGCCAAGAGGAGCACGTACAAGAGACCCAGTACTTC. The chain has TRBV4-1 and TRBJ2-5; no definite D call. This CDR3 contains 15 residues. The ends were cut back, 0 bases at V and 2 bases at J, with 10 bases in the middle. The germline V gene has CDR1 MGHRA and CDR2 YSYEKL.

The DNA of the CDR3 is TGTGCCAGCGGGGGGGGCTCCTACGAGCAGTACGTC. It encodes CASGGGSYEQYV. This chain joins TRBV7-8 and TRBJ2-7; 7 nucleotides match TRBD2. V dropped 8 bases and J dropped 0; count of bases not matched to a gene: 1. The germline CDR1 and CDR2 sequences are SGHVS and FQNEAQ. The CDR3 runs to 12 residues.

The genes are TRBV5-1 and TRBJ2-1; 7 nucleotides align to TRBD1. V lost 1 base and J lost 3; bases outside the gene matches: 4. This CDR3 has 15 residues. Germline V CDR1 and CDR2: SGHRS, YFSETQ. CDR3 sequence: CASSLSGGGYNEQFF. CDR3 coding DNA: TGCGCCAGCAGCTTGTCAGGGGGTGGCTACAATGAGCAGTTCTTC.

This chain links TRBV5-1 with TRBJ2-3, with 8 bases identical to TRBD2. The CDR3 is 15 residues long. In germline, CDR1 is SGHRS, CDR2 YFSETQ. The V segment lost 3 bases and the J segment 1 base; nucleotides outside the gene matches: 4. Here the CDR3 DNA reads TGCGCCAGCAGCTCCAGCGGGAGCCGCACAGATACGCAGTATTTT. It encodes CASSSSGSRTDTQYF.

V is TRBV6-1 and J is TRBJ1-2; 9 nucleotides agree with TRBD1. CDR3 length: 18 amino acids. Trimming removed 4 bases from V and 4 bases from J; junction bases left unmatched: 16. The germline gives CDR1 MNHNS, CDR2 SASEGT. In DNA form, the CDR3 reads TGTGCCAGCAGTGCCCATACAGGGGGCGGTGGGAGCCGCTATGGCTACACCTTC. Translated, it gives CASSAHTGGGGSRYGYTF.

The genes are TRBV6-1 and TRBJ2-5; D remains unclear. This CDR3 spans 12 amino acids. V was trimmed by 2 bases and J by 5 bases, leaving 6 bases between them. Germline assignment: CDR1 MNHNS and CDR2 SASEGT. The CDR3 region has the DNA TGTGCCAGCAGTGAACCCCCGGAGACCCAGTACTTC. The encoded protein is CASSEPPETQYF.

This clone has only a few counts. The chain recombines TRBV4-1 with TRBJ1-5; D is unresolved. This CDR3 has 14 residues. Germline-derived CDR1 and CDR2 are MGHRA and YSYEKL. The V end lost 5 bases, the J end lost 0 bases, and 8 bases lay between the germline ends. CDR3 sequence reads: CASSTQSSNQPQHF. As DNA, the CDR3 is TGCGCCAGCAGCACGCAGTCTAGCAATCAGCCCCAGCATTTT.

The chain joins TRBV2 to TRBJ2-5, with 8 bases lining up with TRBD2. The CDR3 totals 14 residues. Germline CDR1 is SNHLY and CDR2 is FYNNEI. Trimming cost V 4 bases and J 5 bases; bases outside gene matches: 6. In nucleotides, the CDR3 is TGTGCCAGCAGTGTTAGCGGGGTTGGCGAGACCCAGTACTTC. Amino acid sequence: CASSVSGVGETQYF.

The chain combines TRBV20-1 with TRBJ1-1, with TRBD1 as a possible D gene (6 bases). Germline V lookup: CDR1 DFQATT, CDR2 SNEGSKA (reference sequence). CDR3 length equals 10 residues. The CDR3 here is CSRGGTEAFF. In DNA form, the CDR3 reads TGCAGCCGAGGGGGAACTGAAGCTTTCTTT.

The V and J genes are TRBV30 and TRBJ1-1; tentative D call: TRBD1 (5 bases). The CDR3 spans 13 residues. Germline V gene data show CDR1 as GTSNPN and CDR2 as SVGIG (reference sequence). V lost 4 bases and J lost 2, with 11 bases in between. This CDR3 reads CAWIRGDNTEAFF. The CDR3 DNA reads as TGTGCCTGGATTCGGGGGGACAACACTGAAGCTTTCTTT.

The V and J genes are TRBV10-1 and TRBJ1-2, with 7 bases identical to TRBD1. V gave up 3 bases and J gave up 4 bases; unmatched junction bases: 8. CDR1 is WNHNN, CDR2 SYGVQD, per germline (reference sequence). The length of the CDR3 is 15 residues. The DNA of the CDR3 is TGCGCCAGCAGTGACACGACGGACAGGCCCTATGGCTACACCTTC. Its protein is CASSDTTDRPYGYTF.

This clone turned up a few times. V and J are TRBV2 and TRBJ1-2; TRBD1 agrees at 9 bases. Trimming at V came to 6 bases and at J to 4 bases, leaving 6 bases not matched to a gene. Germline V lookup: CDR1 SNHLY, CDR2 FYNNEI. This CDR3 is built from 14 residues. The CDR3 here is CASRRDRAFYGYTF. The CDR3, as DNA: TGTGCCAGCAGGCGGGACAGGGCTTTCTATGGCTACACCTTC. The full variable domain, completed using reference TRBV2 and TRBJ1-2, is EPEVTQTPSHQVTQMGQEVILRCVPISNHLYFYWYRQILGQKVEFLVSFYNNEISEKSEIFDDQFSVERPDGSNFTLKIRSTKLEDSAMYFCASRRDRAFYGYTFGSGTRLTVV.

V usage is TRBV2 and J usage is TRBJ2-7; a possible D gene is TRBD1 (5 bases). The CDR3 has 13 residues. The V gene's germline CDR1 is SNHLY and CDR2 FYNNEI. V lost 5 bases and J 2 bases, leaving 10 bases between the germline ends. The CDR3 is CASSKGLAYEQYV. CDR3 bases: TGTGCCAGCAGTAAGGGGCTGGCCTACGAGCAGTACGTC.

The chain joins TRBV27 to TRBJ2-5; TRBD1 aligns across 9 bases. Germline V gene data show CDR1 as MNHEY and CDR2 as SMNVEV (reference sequence). The trim removed 6 bases at V and 3 bases at J, leaving 5 bases unmatched. This CDR3 has 14 residues. Here the CDR3 reads CASSSGQGKETQYF. The CDR3 region has the DNA TGTGCCAGCAGCTCTGGACAGGGGAAAGAGACCCAGTACTTC.